Included here is one TCR beta chain sequence, with context. The antigen is not known. Vbeta (60) and Jbeta (13) primers were used in the PCR. Method: immunoSEQ multiplex PCR; TCRdb's copy keeps in-frame clones and lacks some. The data contain about 140,000 clones, around 80% of them singletons. With 0 bases removed from V and 5 bases from J, the gap between germline ends came to 14 bases. The CDR3 loop spans 15 amino acids. Looked up from germline, CDR1 is SGDLS and CDR2 is YYNGEE. The sample comes from a study of cytomegalovirus exposure and HLA in healthy donors. Whole-study context: The roughly 100 million unique TCR beta sequences, from 150 million to 200 million T cells, were found by an earlier analysis. There were approximately 85 million unique TCRs (from HLA-typed donors) in an early data release. Study-level results: The study found most TCR sequences rare, yet found some public TCRs in many donors. It was taken for granted in presence/absence analyses that sequencing depth across donors was roughly uniform.

The sample consisted of PBMCs. The chain recombines TRBV9 with TRBJ2-5, with a possible D match to TRBD1 (6 bases). The clonotype comes from a middle-aged man in good health and CMV-seronegative. The CDR3 reads CASSVGQGRMETQYF. DNA for the CDR3: TGTGCCAGCAGCGTAGGTCAGGGGCGGATGGAGACCCAGTACTTC.